These 2 T cell receptor beta chains came from one sample sequenced in a study of beta chain features in type 1 diabetes. No antigen has been identified for these receptors. Study-wide findings and caveats: TCRB CDR3s were moderately but significantly shorter in Type 1 diabetes patients in all four CD4+ subsets.

Expressed TCRB transcripts were sequenced after all isolated RNA was converted to cDNA. Repertoires were generated with immunoSEQ multiplex PCR, while TCRdb's copy carries only in-frame clones and drops some. The sample includes 250,000 or so clones, about 14% of them seen just once. The sample was naive CD4+ T cells from blood. The receptors originated from a man aged 30-40 years with type 1 diabetes.

The chain has TRBV9 and TRBJ1-2; 10 bases match TRBD1. Germline-derived CDR1 and CDR2 are SGDLS and YYNGEE. V gave up 3 bases and J gave up 2 bases; unmatched junction bases: 7. CDR3 length: 16 amino acids. The CDR3 nucleotides are TGTGCCAGCAGCGCCGGGACAGGGGCCGAGAACTATGGCTACACCTTC. Encoded protein: CASSAGTGAENYGYTF.

This clone occurred a few times. The rearrangement uses TRBV5-4 and TRBJ2-3; the D gene is possibly TRBD2 (7 bases). Germline V CDR1 and CDR2: SGHNT, YYREEE (reference sequence). V lost 6 bases and J 0 bases, leaving 20 bases between the germline ends. The CDR3 is made up of 17 amino acids. The CDR3 sequence: CASTKGGEAPSTDTQYF. The CDR3 region has the DNA TGTGCCAGCACCAAGGGGGGGGAAGCACCTAGCACAGATACGCAGTATTTT.